The clone carrying this T cell receptor beta chain was detected many times. These data come from a study of CD8 T cells in ankylosing spondylitis. TCRdb processed the 5' RACE reads anew with MiXCR; each CDR3 protein has one entry. This table holds around 280,000 distinct CDR3 sequences, roughly 20% found once. This CDR3 contains 11 residues. The germline V gene has CDR1 MNHEY and CDR2 SMNVEV (reference sequence). Trimming took off 6 bases at V and 9 bases at J, with 12 bases between the two ends. This clonotype originated in a male donor with ankylosing spondylitis or in good health (not recorded which). The sequencing input was blood, either unsorted or a sorted T cell fraction (not recorded which). V is TRBV27 and J is TRBJ2-7; D is uncertain. The chain's CDR3 is CASSLQAAQYV. DNA for the CDR3: TGTGCCAGCAGCCTGCAGGCGGCGCAGTACGTC.